This T cell receptor (beta chain) is from a study of Graves' ophthalmopathy and Graves' hyperthyroidism (dated by TCRdb to 2016 to 2018). Looking at the study overall: Peripheral blood was collected at initial diagnosis, before any treatment. In total, 135 blood samples were TCR-sequenced: around 42 ophthalmopathy, roughly 77 hyperthyroidism and around 17 hyperthyroidism-to-ophthalmopathy patients. To tell Graves' ophthalmopathy apart from Graves' hyperthyroidism, and to predict which patients would progress to ophthalmopathy, the study relied on TCR beta repertoire signatures. To explore V-J signatures distinguishing ophthalmopathy from hyperthyroidism, a discovery set of about a hundred patients (roughly 44 ophthalmopathy, 55 to 60 stable hyperthyroidism) was enrolled. T-cell repertoires of thyroid tissue and blood were compared in several hyperthyroidism patients. The 100 discovery patients were divided at random into training and test sets in a 7:3 ratio. After sampling, hyperthyroidism patients received methimazole starting at 30 mg daily, and ophthalmopathy patients received high-dose intravenous methylprednisolone. The independent validation cohort included 18 hyperthyroidism patients plus 17 patients who later progressed from hyperthyroidism to ophthalmopathy.

The CDR3 runs 16 residues from the cysteine to the phenylalanine. Only the CDR3 DNA stays, 48 bases, in frame from base 1. Deletion took 4 bases off V and 1 base off J, with a span of 16 bases between the germline ends. CDR1 MNHEY and CDR2 SMNVEV were looked up in the germline V gene (reference sequence). Summary of the overall study and its limitations: In validation, the model predicted ophthalmopathy progression with over 60% sensitivity and roughly 78% specificity; some 13 predicted patients were CT-confirmed with GO in a median of approximately 6.5 months. No statistical method was used to predetermine the sample size, and group allocation was not hidden from the investigators. Among expanded thyroid clonotypes with frequency above 0.001, most also showed up in blood, which suggests that blood repertoires may reflect the thyroid immune response. The 13-signature model separated ophthalmopathy from stable hyperthyroidism with roughly 90% sensitivity and roughly 84% specificity in cross-validation, and 80%/75% in the test set.

This clonotype has at least ten counts. The antigen it recognizes is unknown. Per-nucleotide qualities are absent, and no much larger clonotype sits a single base away. For repertoire sequencing, the TCR beta CDR3 regions were amplified from RNA transcripts. HTBI primers and the Qiagen OneStep RT-PCR kit were used in a first-round RT-PCR, which was followed by a second-round multiplex PCR, size selection and purification. The libraries underwent paired-end sequencing with 100 bp reads on an Illumina HiSeq2000. For the original study's pipeline: SOAPnuke was used to process the reads, throwing out any read that had adapters, had uncalled bases, had a mean Phred below 15, or lacked an exact constant-primer or identifier match. High-quality paired reads were merged with COPE v1.2.5. Clonotypes were defined as unique nucleotide sequences and were aligned to IMGT TRB V, D and J references using MiTCR v1.1. Analysis was restricted to V-J combinations with a frequency above 0.0001, which covered 98% to 99.2% of repertoires. A TCR clonal expansion and chaos score per V-J combination was defined as the ratio of F50 clonal expansion to chaos observed in the TCRdist matrix. Features were reduced by Welch's t-statistics and random forest to around 14 V-J combinations, which fed a naive Bayes classifier. Thyroid-blood repertoire similarity was quantified with the Morisita-Horn index. TCRdb ran its own pipeline on the public reads, namely fastp trimming at Q25 and MiXCR clone calling, and kept in-frame beta chains. Every entry covers one CDR3 protein and lists the most common genes and DNA from its rows. None of the V and J calls come from the authors' own analysis; TCRdb made them. The sample table lists 600,000 to 650,000 distinct CDR3 sequences, 22% of them with a count of one. Approximately 7.7% of the sample goes to the ten largest clones.

A patient counted as having stable hyperthyroidism if there was no progression to ophthalmopathy within 18 months of follow-up. Hyperthyroidism patients were newly diagnosed, were aged 18 to 65 years, and had a disease duration under 2 months. Anyone with other autoimmune diseases, uncontrolled infections, pregnancy or lactation was excluded from the study. Clinical symptoms, serum thyroxine, TRAb, thyroid ultrasound and orbital computed tomography formed the basis of the diagnosis. Using Ficoll-Paque density gradient centrifugation, PBMCs were isolated from over 8.5 ml of fresh peripheral blood. Trizol reagent was used to extract the total RNA, and its quality was then checked on an Agilent 2100 Bioanalyzer.

The chain is made from TRBV27 and TRBJ1-1; 6 matching bases give a weak D call of TRBD1. The sequence was obtained from a woman aged 18-35 years with stable Graves' hyperthyroidism. Some clones in this sample may be carry-over from other donors' samples. Donor details come from another sample of the same person, matched by shared clones. The sample comprised peripheral blood. The nucleotide sequence is TGTGCCAGCAGTTCTGCGGTCGGCAGGGGGAACACTGAAGCTTTCTTT. Its amino acids are CASSSAVGRGNTEAFF.